This T cell receptor (beta chain) stems from a study of T-cell reconstitution after alpha-beta-depleted transplantation in children. General study findings and limits: At day 60, the high TCRbeta diversity found in some patients originated from recipient T cells and thymic progenitors that had survived.

A TCRbeta library incorporating unique molecular identifiers was prepared. Using its own MiXCR run on the PCR reads, TCRdb lists one record per CDR3 protein. The top ten clones hold 4.5% to 5.5% of a sample with 150,000 to 250,000 distinct CDR3 sequences, 5% to 7.5% of them seen once. This clonotype was seen repeatedly, ten times or more. Its specificity is not known. V dropped 1 base and J dropped 8; count of bases not matched to a gene: 9. This CDR3 contains 17 residues. CDR1 is SGHAT, CDR2 FQNNGV, per germline. This clonotype originated in a girl under three years old with combined immunodeficiency, due to receive a stem cell transplant. The sample consisted of PBMCs, taken before TCRalphabeta/CD19-depleted stem cell transplant. The V call is TRBV11-2, the J call TRBJ2-1; 12 bases agree with TRBD2. The CDR3 reads CASSLALGLAGIYEQFF. CDR3 bases: TGTGCCAGCAGCTTAGCTCTGGGACTAGCGGGCATATATGAGCAGTTCTTC. The entire variable domain, with the rest obtained from reference TRBV11-2 and TRBJ2-1, is as follows: EAGVAQSPRYKIIEKRQSVAFWCNPISGHATLYWYQQILGQGPKLLIQFQNNGVVDDSQLPKDRFSAERLKGVDSTLKIQPAKLEDSAVYLCASSLALGLAGIYEQFFGPGTRLTVL.